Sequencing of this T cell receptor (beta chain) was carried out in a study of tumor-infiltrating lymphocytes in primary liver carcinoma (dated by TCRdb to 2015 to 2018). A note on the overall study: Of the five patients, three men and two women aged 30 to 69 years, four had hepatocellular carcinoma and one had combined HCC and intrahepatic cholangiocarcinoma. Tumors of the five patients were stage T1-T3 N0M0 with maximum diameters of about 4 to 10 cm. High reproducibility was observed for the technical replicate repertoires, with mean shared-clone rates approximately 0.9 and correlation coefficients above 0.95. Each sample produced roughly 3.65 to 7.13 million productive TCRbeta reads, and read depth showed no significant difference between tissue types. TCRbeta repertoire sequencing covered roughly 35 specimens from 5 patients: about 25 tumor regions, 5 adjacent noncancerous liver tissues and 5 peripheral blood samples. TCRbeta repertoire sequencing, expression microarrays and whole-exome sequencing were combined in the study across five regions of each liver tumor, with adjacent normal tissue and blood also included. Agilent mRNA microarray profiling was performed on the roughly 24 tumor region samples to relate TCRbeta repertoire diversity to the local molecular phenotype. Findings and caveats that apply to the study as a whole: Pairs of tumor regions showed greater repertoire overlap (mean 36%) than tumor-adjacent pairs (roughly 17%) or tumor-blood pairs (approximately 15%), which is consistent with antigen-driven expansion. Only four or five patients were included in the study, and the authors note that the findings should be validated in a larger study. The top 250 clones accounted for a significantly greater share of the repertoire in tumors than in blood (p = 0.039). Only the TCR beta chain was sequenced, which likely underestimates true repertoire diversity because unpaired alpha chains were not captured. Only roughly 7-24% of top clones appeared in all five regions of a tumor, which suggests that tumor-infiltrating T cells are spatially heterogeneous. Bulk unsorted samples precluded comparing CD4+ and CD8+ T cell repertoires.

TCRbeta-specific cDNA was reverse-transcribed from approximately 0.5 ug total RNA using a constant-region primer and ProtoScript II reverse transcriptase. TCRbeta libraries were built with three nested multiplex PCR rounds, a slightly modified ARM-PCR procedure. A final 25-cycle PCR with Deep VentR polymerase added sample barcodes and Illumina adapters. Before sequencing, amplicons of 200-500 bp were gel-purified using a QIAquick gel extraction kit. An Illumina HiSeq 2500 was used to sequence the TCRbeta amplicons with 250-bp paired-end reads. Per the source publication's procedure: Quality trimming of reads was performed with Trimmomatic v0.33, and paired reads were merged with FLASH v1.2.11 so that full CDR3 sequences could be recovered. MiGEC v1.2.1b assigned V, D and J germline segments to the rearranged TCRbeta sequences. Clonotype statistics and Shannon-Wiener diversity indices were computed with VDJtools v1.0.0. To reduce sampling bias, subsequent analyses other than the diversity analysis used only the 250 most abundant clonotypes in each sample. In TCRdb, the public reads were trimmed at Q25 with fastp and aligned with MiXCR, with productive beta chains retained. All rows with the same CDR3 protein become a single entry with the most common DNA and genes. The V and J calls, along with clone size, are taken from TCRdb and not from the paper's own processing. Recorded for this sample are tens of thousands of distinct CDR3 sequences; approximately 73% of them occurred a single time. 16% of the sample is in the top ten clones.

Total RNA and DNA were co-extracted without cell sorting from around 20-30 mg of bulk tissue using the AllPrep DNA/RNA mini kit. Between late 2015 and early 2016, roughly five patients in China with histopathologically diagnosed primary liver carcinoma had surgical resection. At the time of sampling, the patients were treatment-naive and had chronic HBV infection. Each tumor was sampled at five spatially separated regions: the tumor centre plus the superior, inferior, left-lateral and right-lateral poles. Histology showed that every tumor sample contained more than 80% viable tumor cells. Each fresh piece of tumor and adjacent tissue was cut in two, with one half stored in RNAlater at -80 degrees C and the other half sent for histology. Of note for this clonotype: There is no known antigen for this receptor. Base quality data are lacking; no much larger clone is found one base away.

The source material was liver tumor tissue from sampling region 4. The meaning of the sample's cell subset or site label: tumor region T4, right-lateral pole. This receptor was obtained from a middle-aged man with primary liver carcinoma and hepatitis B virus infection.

The DNA reads TGCTCCAACAGCTTGGGTCGGATGAGCTCCTACGAGCAGTACTTC. The translation is CSNSLGRMSSYEQYF. This sequence uses TRBV5-1 and TRBJ2-7; no D gene can be assigned with confidence. As encoded in the germline V gene, CDR1 is SGHRS while CDR2 is YFSETQ. Measured from the cysteine to the phenylalanine, the CDR3 is 15 residues long. The retained sequence is limited to the CDR3, 45 bases, with the frame set at the first base. With all but the CDR3 taken from the reference TRBV5-1 and TRBJ2-7 genes, the full variable domain is: KAGVTQTPRYLIKTRGQQVTLSCSPISGHRSVSWYQQTPGQGLQFLFEYFSETQRNKGNFPGRFSGRQFSNSRSEMNVSTLELGDSALYLCSNSLGRMSSYEQYFGPGTRLTVT.